These T cell receptor beta chains were read from a single sample in a study of shared clonotypes between healthy human individuals. Repertoires were generated with immunoSEQ multiplex PCR, while TCRdb's copy carries only in-frame clones and drops some. This table holds about 980,000 clones, roughly 72% found once. The sample was memory CD4+ T cells sorted from blood. The receptors come from a man younger than 35 in good health. CDR3s include the opening cysteine and the closing phenylalanine or tryptophan. Each record gives: CDR3 protein, CDR3 DNA, V gene, clone size, J gene, D gene. A D gene is named only where the DNA matches it firmly. A row's size may be missing; if present it is once, few, many or a size class.

CASSWIARETQYF | TGTGCCAGCAGTTGGATAGCCCGGGAGACCCAGTACTTC | TRBV6-6 | . | TRBJ2-5 | .
CASSLGKDTQYF | TGTGCCAGCAGCCTGGGGAAAGATACGCAGTATTTT | TRBV5-4 | . | TRBJ2-3 | .
CASSPPGLAGARGNEQFF | TGTGCCAGCTCACCCCCGGGACTAGCGGGCGCTAGAGGAAATGAGCAGTTCTTC | TRBV18 | . | TRBJ2-1 | TRBD2
CASSFLIGSGANVLTF | TGTGCCAGCAGCTTCTTAATCGGGTCTGGGGCCAACGTCCTGACTTTC | TRBV7-8 | . | TRBJ2-6 | .
CASSFRRGAYEQYF | TGTGCCAGCAGCTTCCGGAGGGGGGCCTACGAGCAGTACTTC | TRBV6-5 | . | TRBJ2-7 | .
CASSEPSGSYPPMKLFF | TGCGCCAGCAGTGAGCCTTCAGGGTCCTACCCGCCTATGAAACTGTTTTTT | TRBV10-2 | . | TRBJ1-4 | .
CASSAPGLHYEQYF | TGTGCCAGCAGTGCTCCGGGACTTCACTACGAGCAGTACTTC | TRBV6-1 | . | TRBJ2-7 | .
CASSHGGPRETQYF | TGTGCCAGCAGCCATGGGGGCCCCAGGGAGACCCAGTACTTC | TRBV9 | . | TRBJ2-5 | .
CSASGQYGYTF | TGCAGTGCTAGTGGGCAGTATGGCTACACCTTC | TRBV20-1 | . | TRBJ1-2 | .
CASSLARQGIPYEQYF | TGTGCCAGCAGCTTGGCGCGGCAGGGAATCCCCTACGAGCAGTACTTC | TRBV5-6 | . | TRBJ2-7 | .
CASLSREKLFF | TGTGCCAGCTTGTCTCGGGAAAAACTGTTTTTT | TRBV28 | . | TRBJ1-4 | .
CASSPIRAPLDEKLFF | TGCGCCAGCAGTCCAATAAGGGCACCTCTGGATGAAAAACTGTTTTTT | TRBV23-1 | many | TRBJ1-4 | .
CASSATGLLSGANVLTF | TGCGCCAGCAGCGCGACAGGACTCTTATCTGGGGCCAACGTCCTGACTTTC | TRBV5-1 | few | TRBJ2-6 | .
CASSLGPEELNEQFF | TGTGCCAGCAGCTTGGGCCCGGAAGAGCTTAATGAGCAGTTCTTC | TRBV5-8 | . | TRBJ2-1 | .
CASSLGSTGKGEQFF | TGTGCCAGCAGCTTAGGGTCGACAGGGAAGGGTGAGCAGTTCTTC | TRBV7-9 | few | TRBJ2-1 | TRBD1
CASRRTTGPLHF | TGTGCCAGCAGAAGGACGACCGGACCCCTCCACTTT | TRBV6-5 | . | TRBJ1-6 | .